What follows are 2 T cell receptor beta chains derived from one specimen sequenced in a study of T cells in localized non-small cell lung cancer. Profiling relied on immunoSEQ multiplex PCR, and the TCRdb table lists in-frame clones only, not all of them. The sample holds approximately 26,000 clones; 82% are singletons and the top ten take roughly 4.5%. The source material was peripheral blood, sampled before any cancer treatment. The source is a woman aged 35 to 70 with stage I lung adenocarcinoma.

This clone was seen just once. CDR3 in DNA: TGTGCAAGTCGCTTAGCCCCTTTTTTGGGGGGGTTCTACAATGAGCAGTTCTTC. Its translation: CASRLAPFLGGFYNEQFF. This chain joins TRBV12-2 and TRBJ2-1; the listed D gene, TRBD2, was not tested against the DNA. TRBV12-2 is a documented pseudogene. The CDR3 has 18 amino acids.

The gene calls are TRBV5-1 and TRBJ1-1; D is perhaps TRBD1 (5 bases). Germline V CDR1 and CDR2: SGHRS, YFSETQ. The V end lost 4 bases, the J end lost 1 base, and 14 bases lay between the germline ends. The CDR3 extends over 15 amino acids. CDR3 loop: CASSRLSTGNTEAFF. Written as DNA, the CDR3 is TGCGCCAGCAGCCGACTGTCAACAGGGAACACTGAAGCTTTCTTT.